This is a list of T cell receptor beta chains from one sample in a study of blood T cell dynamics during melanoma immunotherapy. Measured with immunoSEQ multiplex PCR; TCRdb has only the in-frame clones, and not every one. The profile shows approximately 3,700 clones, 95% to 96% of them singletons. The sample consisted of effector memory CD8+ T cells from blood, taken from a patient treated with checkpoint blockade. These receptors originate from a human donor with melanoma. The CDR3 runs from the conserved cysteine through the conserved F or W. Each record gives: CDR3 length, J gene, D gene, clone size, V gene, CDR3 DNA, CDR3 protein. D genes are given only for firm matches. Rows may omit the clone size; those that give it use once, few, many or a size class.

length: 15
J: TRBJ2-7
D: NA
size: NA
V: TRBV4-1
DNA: TGCGCCAGCAGCCAAGATCGGGCTAGAAGCAACGAGCAGTACTTC
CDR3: CASSQDRARSNEQYF

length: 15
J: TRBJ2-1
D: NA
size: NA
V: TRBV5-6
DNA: TGTGCCAGCAGCTTGAGGGGGAATCTCTACAATGAGCAGTTCTTC
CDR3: CASSLRGNLYNEQFF

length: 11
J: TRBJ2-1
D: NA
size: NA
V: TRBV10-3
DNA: TGTGCCATCAGGGACAGTTATGAGCAGTTCTTC
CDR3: CAIRDSYEQFF

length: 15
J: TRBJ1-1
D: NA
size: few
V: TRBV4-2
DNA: TGTGCCAGCAGCCCCCGGGTTCCTCAAAACACTGAAGCTTTCTTT
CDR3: CASSPRVPQNTEAFF

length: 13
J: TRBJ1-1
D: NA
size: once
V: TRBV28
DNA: TGTGCCAGCAGTTTCGTTAGGGACACTGAAGCTTTCTTT
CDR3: CASSFVRDTEAFF

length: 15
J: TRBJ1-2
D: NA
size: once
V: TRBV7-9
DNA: TGTGCCAGCAGCTTCGCCGGCGGGGGGGTAGATGGCTACACCTTC
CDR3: CASSFAGGGVDGYTF

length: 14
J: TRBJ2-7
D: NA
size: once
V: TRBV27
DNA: TGTGCCAGCAGTTTATCGTATCCCAGCTACGAGCAGTACTTC
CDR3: CASSLSYPSYEQYF

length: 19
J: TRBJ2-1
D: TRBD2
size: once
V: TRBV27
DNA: TGTGCCAGCCAATTAATTGGGGCGGGAGGGCCTCAGGTATACAATGAGCAGTTCTTC
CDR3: CASQLIGAGGPQVYNEQFF

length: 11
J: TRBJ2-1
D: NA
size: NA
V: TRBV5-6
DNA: TGTGCCAGCAGCTTGGGGGGTGAGCAGTTCTTC
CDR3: CASSLGGEQFF

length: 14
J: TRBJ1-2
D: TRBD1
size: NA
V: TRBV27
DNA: TGTGCCAGCAGCATGCTACAGGGGTCCGGTGGCTACACCTTC
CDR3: CASSMLQGSGGYTF

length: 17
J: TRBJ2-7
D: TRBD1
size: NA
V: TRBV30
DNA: TGTGCCTGGAGACTCCCCCAGGGGGCGTCAAACTCCTACGAGCAGTACTTC
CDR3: CAWRLPQGASNSYEQYF

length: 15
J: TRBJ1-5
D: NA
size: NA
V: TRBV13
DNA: TGTGCCAGCAGCTTAGGTAGGGGTCGCAATCAGCCCCAGCATTTT
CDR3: CASSLGRGRNQPQHF

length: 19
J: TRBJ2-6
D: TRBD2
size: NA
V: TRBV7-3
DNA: TGTGCCAGCAGCCAGCCGCGGCGGGAGGGAGTACCGGGGGCCAACGTCCTGACTTTC
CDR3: CASSQPRREGVPGANVLTF

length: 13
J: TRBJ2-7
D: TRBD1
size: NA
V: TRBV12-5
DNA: TGTGCTAGTGGGACGGACAGGGGCTACGAGCAGTACTTC
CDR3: CASGTDRGYEQYF

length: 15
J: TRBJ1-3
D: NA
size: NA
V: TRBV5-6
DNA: TGTGCCAGCAGCTTGGTCGTAGACGTTGGAAACACCATATATTTT
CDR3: CASSLVVDVGNTIYF

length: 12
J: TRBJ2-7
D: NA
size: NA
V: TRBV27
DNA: TGTGCCAGCAGACAAAGTAATTACGAGCAGTACTTC
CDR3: CASRQSNYEQYF

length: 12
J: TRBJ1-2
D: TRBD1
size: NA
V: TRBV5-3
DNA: TGTGCCAGAACCAGGGGGTTAGAAGGCTACACCTTC
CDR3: CARTRGLEGYTF

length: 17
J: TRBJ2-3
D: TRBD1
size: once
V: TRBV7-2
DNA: TGTGCCAGCAGCTTAGCGCTTACAGGGGCGGACACAGATACGCAGTATTTT
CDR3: CASSLALTGADTDTQYF

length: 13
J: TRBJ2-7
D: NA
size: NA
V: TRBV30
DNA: TGTGCCTGGAGTGTAGGTGCAGGCGGAGAGCAGTACTTC
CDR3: CAWSVGAGGEQYF

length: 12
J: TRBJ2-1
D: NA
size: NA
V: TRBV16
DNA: TGTGCCAGCAGCCATGCACGCAATGAGCAGTTCTTC
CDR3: CASSHARNEQFF

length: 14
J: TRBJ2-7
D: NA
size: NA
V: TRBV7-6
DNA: TGTGCCAGCAGCACCCGGGACACCTTCTACGAGCAGTACTTC
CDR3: CASSTRDTFYEQYF

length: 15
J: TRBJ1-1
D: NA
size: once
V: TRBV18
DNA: TGTGCCAGCTCACCACCAGTGCGTGGGGCCCCGTCTGCTTTCTTT
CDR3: CASSPPVRGAPSAFF

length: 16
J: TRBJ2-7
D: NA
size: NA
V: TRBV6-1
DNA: TGTGCCAGCAGTGAAGGGCTCACAACCGCATCCTACGAGCAGTACTTC
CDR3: CASSEGLTTASYEQYF

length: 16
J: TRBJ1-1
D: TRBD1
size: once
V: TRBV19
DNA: TGTGCCAGTAGTATAACAGGGGGCGTGATGAACACTGAAGCTTTCTTT
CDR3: CASSITGGVMNTEAFF

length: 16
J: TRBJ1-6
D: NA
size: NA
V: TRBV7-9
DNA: TGTGCCAGCAGCTTAGATGGCAGCTCCTATAATTCACCCCTCCACTTT
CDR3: CASSLDGSSYNSPLHF

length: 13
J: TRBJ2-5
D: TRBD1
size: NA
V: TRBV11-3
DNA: TGTGCCAGCAGCGGGACAGGCCAAGAGACCCAGTACTTC
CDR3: CASSGTGQETQYF

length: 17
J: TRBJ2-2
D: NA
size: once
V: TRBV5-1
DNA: TGCGCCAGCAGCCCCCACACGGGGCAAGGGTACACCGGGGAGCTGTTTTTT
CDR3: CASSPHTGQGYTGELFF

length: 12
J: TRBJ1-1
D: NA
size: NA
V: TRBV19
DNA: TGTGCCAGTAGTAAAAAGAACACTGAAGCTTTCTTT
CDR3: CASSKKNTEAFF

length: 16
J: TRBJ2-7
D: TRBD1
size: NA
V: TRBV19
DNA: TGTGCCAGTAGTAGGGTCGGCAGGGGGTCTTCCTACGAGCAGTACTTC
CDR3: CASSRVGRGSSYEQYF

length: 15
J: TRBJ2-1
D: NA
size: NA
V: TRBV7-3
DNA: TGTGCCAGCAGCCCAACCCAATGGGACTCGGATGAGCAGTTCTTC
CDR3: CASSPTQWDSDEQFF

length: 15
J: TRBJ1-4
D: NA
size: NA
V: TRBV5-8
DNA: TGTGCCAGCAGCTTGGAACCTACAACTAATGAAAAACTGTTTTTT
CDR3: CASSLEPTTNEKLFF

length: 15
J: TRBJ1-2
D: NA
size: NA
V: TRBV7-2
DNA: TGTGCCAGCAGCTTAGATGGCTCGGCTAACTATGGCTACACCTTC
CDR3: CASSLDGSANYGYTF

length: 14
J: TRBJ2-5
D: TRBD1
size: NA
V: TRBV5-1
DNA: TGCGCCAGCAGCTCCGGACAGGGACAAGAGACCCAGTACTTC
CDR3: CASSSGQGQETQYF

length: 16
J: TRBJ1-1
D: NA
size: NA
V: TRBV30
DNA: TGTGCCTGGAGTGGGTGGACAGCCAACATGAACACTGAAGCTTTCTTT
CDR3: CAWSGWTANMNTEAFF

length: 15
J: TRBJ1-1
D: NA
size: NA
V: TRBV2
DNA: TGTGCCAGCAGTGAAGCGCGGGTAATGAACACTGAAGCTTTCTTT
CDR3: CASSEARVMNTEAFF

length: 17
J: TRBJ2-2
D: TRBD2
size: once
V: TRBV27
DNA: TGTGCCAGCAGTTTCGGACTAGCGGGGGGGCCGAGCGGGGAGCTGTTTTTT
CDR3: CASSFGLAGGPSGELFF

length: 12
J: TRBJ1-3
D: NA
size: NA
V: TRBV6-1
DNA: TGTGCCAGCAGGGACTACGGAAACACCATATATTTT
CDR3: CASRDYGNTIYF

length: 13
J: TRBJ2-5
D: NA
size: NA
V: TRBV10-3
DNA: TGTGCCATCAGTGACCCAAACCAAGAGACCCAGTACTTC
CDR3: CAISDPNQETQYF

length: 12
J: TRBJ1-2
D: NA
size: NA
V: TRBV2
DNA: TGTGCCAGCAGTGGAGGGGATCGTGGCTACACCTTC
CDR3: CASSGGDRGYTF

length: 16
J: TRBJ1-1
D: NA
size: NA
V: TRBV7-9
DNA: TGTGCCAGCAGCTTAGGTTCCGGCAGGCAAAACACTGAAGCTTTCTTT
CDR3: CASSLGSGRQNTEAFF

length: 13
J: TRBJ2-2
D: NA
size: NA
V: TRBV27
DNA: TGTGCCAGCAGCCGTTATTGGGGTCGGGAGCTGTTTTTT
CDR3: CASSRYWGRELFF

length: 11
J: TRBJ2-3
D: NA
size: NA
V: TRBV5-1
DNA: TGCGCCAGCAGCGACACAGATACGCAGTATTTT
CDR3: CASSDTDTQYF

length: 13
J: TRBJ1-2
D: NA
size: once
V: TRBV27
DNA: TGTGCCAGCAGTTATCACCGTAACTATGGCTACACCTTC
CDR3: CASSYHRNYGYTF

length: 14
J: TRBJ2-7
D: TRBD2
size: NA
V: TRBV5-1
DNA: TGCGCCAGCGCGGCGGGGGGAAATGCCTACGAGCAGTACTTC
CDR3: CASAAGGNAYEQYF

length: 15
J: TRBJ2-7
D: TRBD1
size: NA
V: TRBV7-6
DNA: TGTGCCAGCAGCTTCTCCGGGACAGGGTCCTACGAGCAGTACTTC
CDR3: CASSFSGTGSYEQYF

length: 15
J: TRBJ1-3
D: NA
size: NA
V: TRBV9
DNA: TGTGCCAGCAGTGTGGGAGCTAGCTCTGGAAACACCATATATTTT
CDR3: CASSVGASSGNTIYF